Presented here are 18 T cell receptor beta chains from one specimen sequenced in a study of blood T cell repertoires in COVID-19. The data were produced by immunoSEQ multiplex PCR, yet TCRdb's version contains in-frame clones alone and is incomplete. This sample yields 200,000 to 300,000 clones, of which about four fifths are seen a single time; about 9.5% belongs to the top ten. Sequences were obtained from peripheral blood. All receptors come from an elderly woman with acute or convalescent COVID-19.

The chain carries TRBV5-6 and TRBJ2-3, with 8 bases identical to TRBD1. CDR3 length equals 15 residues. Germline-derived CDR1 and CDR2 are SGHDT and YYEEEE. Trimming removed 4 bases from V and 1 base from J; junction bases left unmatched: 5. The CDR3 nucleotides read TGTGCCAGCAGCCAGAAGACAGGGGGCACAGATACGCAGTATTTT. Protein: CASSQKTGGTDTQYF.

This CDR3 reads CASSLDNGNEQFF. DNA for the CDR3: TGCGCCAGCAGCTTGGACAATGGCAATGAGCAGTTCTTC. V usage is TRBV5-1 and J usage is TRBJ2-1; D gene uncertain. Trimming took 0 bases from V and 6 from J, leaving 7 bases between them. The CDR3 length is 13 residues. Germline loops: CDR1 SGHRS, CDR2 YFSETQ.

The V and J genes are TRBV19 and TRBJ1-3; D is uncertain. This CDR3 region has 14 residues. Trimming shortened V by 6 bases and J by 0 bases, and 9 bases separated the two germline ends. The V gene's germline CDR1 is LNHDA and CDR2 SQIVND (reference sequence). The CDR3 reads CASSEAFSGNTIYF. In nucleotides, the CDR3 is TGTGCCAGTAGCGAAGCTTTCTCTGGAAACACCATATATTTT.

The rearrangement joins TRBV5-1 to TRBJ2-3; D remains ambiguous. The CDR3 length is 13 residues. Germline CDR1 is SGHRS and CDR2 is YFSETQ. The V and J ends lost 4 bases and 2 bases respectively, with 8 bases between them. The CDR3, as DNA: TGCGCCAGCAGCGCCCCAGTCACAGATACGCAGTATTTT. It specifies CASSAPVTDTQYF.

The J gene is TRBJ2-7, the V gene TRBV27; D is possibly TRBD2 (6 bases). The CDR3 consists of 12 residues. Germline V gene sequence: CDR1 MNHEY, CDR2 SMNVEV (reference sequence). V lost 10 bases to trimming and J lost 4 bases, with 14 bases between them. The CDR3 here is CATGGGVYEQYF. CDR3 DNA: TGTGCCACCGGAGGCGGGGTGTACGAGCAGTACTTC.

The chain carries TRBV2 and TRBJ1-5; no definite D call. V was shortened by 11 bases and J by 5 bases, with 19 bases between the two germline ends. Germline assignment: CDR1 SNHLY and CDR2 FYNNEI. CDR3 size: 14 residues. The CDR3 reads CACSLGRVDQPQHF. DNA of the CDR3: TGTGCCTGTAGTCTAGGGAGAGTAGATCAGCCCCAGCATTTT.

This clone has just one count. The rearrangement uses TRBV28 and TRBJ1-2, with 7 bases lining up with TRBD1. After removal of 4 bases from V and 8 bases from J, the junction contained 4 bases not matched to a gene. The germline gives CDR1 MDHEN, CDR2 SYDVKM. The CDR3 has 12 amino acids. The CDR3: CASSSQGRGYTF. As DNA, the CDR3 is TGTGCCAGCAGTTCACAGGGGCGCGGCTACACCTTC.

The chain couples TRBV5-4 to TRBJ2-5, with a tentative D call TRBD2 (6 bases). CDR1 SGHNT and CDR2 YYREEE come from the germline V gene (reference sequence). This CDR3 contains 16 residues. V gave up 1 base and J gave up 4 bases, with 17 bases separating them. CDR3 DNA: TGTGCCAGCAGCTTGAAGAGGGTCGGGGGAGGAGAGACCCAGTACTTC. This codes for CASSLKRVGGGETQYF.

The chain links TRBV28 to TRBJ2-7, with D possibly TRBD2 on 6 matching bases. The CDR3 spans 15 residues. Germline CDR1 is MDHEN and CDR2 is SYDVKM. V lost 2 bases, J lost 0 bases, and 11 bases lay in between. CDR3 nucleotide sequence: TGTGCCAGCAGTTTAGGAGGGCTGCCCTCCTACGAGCAGTACTTC. It yields the protein CASSLGGLPSYEQYF.

As regards this clone: Additional DNA sequences in this sample encode the identical CDR3. CDR3 sequence reads: CASSPRTGRTDTQYF. In DNA form, the CDR3 reads TGTGCCAGCTCACCTAGGACTGGCCGCACAGATACGCAGTATTTT. The chain carries TRBV18 and TRBJ2-3; D might be TRBD2 (5 bases). Germline V gene lookup returns CDR1 KGHSH and CDR2 LQKENI. The germline V and J ends were trimmed by 3 bases and 1 base, with 11 bases remaining between them. There are 15 residues in the CDR3.

The V and J genes are TRBV9 and TRBJ2-2; unclear D gene. This CDR3 comprises 13 residues. CDR1 and CDR2 from the germline V gene are SGDLS and YYNGEE. The V end lost 2 bases, the J end lost 4 bases, and 6 bases lay between the germline ends. CDR3 protein: CASSVRVTGELFF. The CDR3 coding sequence is TGTGCCAGCAGCGTTCGAGTCACCGGGGAGCTGTTTTTT.

This chain connects TRBV10-3 to TRBJ1-3; D is possibly TRBD1 (5 bases). The CDR3 contains 15 residues. The V end lost 2 bases, the J end lost 0 bases, and 8 bases lay between the germline ends. Looked up from germline, CDR1 is ENHRY and CDR2 is SYGVKD. The CDR3 sequence: CAISETGHSGNTIYF. CDR3 bases: TGTGCCATCAGTGAGACAGGCCACTCTGGAAACACCATATATTTT.

The chain combines TRBV7-2 with TRBJ2-2; 7 bases match TRBD1. V lost 0 bases and J lost 4; bases outside the gene matches: 2. This CDR3 is 15 amino acids long. Germline V gene data show CDR1 as SGHTA and CDR2 as FQGNSA. CDR3 region: CASSLASGGTGELFF. The CDR3 DNA is TGTGCCAGCAGCTTAGCGTCAGGGGGCACCGGGGAGCTGTTTTTT.

V is TRBV5-1 and J is TRBJ1-5; 7 bases agree with TRBD1. Germline CDR1 reads SGHRS; CDR2 reads YFSETQ. V lost 4 bases to trimming and J lost 6 bases; unmatched junction nucleotides: 10. CDR3 length: 15 residues. The CDR3 sequence is CASSAEGAKGQPQHF. In nucleotides, the CDR3 is TGCGCCAGCAGCGCCGAGGGGGCGAAAGGTCAGCCCCAGCATTTT.

The J gene is TRBJ2-2, the V gene TRBV24-1; 8 positions match TRBD2. The germline CDR1 and CDR2 sequences are KGHDR and SFDVKD. The CDR3 has 17 amino acids. V lost 1 base and J lost 2; bases outside the gene matches: 5. The CDR3 nucleotides read TGTGCCACCAGTGATTTCCCAGCGGGAGTTAACACCGGGGAGCTGTTTTTT. Encoded protein: CATSDFPAGVNTGELFF.

The chain uses TRBV4-2 and TRBJ1-1; TRBD1 is a possible D gene (6 bases). The germline V gene encodes CDR1 LGHNA and CDR2 YNFKEQ. Trimming took off 1 base at V and 7 bases at J, with 13 bases between the two ends. This CDR3 has 14 amino acids. CDR3 amino acids: CASSQGGGRVEAFF. CDR3 DNA: TGTGCCAGCAGCCAAGGCGGGGGGCGGGTTGAAGCTTTCTTT.

J is TRBJ1-4 and V is TRBV30; 7 nucleotides match TRBD1. The CDR3 is 14 residues long. Germline CDR1 reads GTSNPN; CDR2 reads SVGIG (reference sequence). V dropped 4 bases and J dropped 4; count of bases not matched to a gene: 6. The CDR3 here is CAWKKGAVNEKLFF. The CDR3 DNA sequence: TGTGCCTGGAAAAAGGGGGCAGTTAATGAAAAACTGTTTTTT.

The sample holds a few counts of this clone. The V gene is TRBV2, the J gene TRBJ2-7; unclear D gene. Germline lookup yields CDR1 SNHLY and CDR2 FYNNEI. The CDR3 is 11 residues long. Trimming took 5 bases from V and 3 from J, leaving 5 bases between them. CDR3 in amino acids: CASSTGYEQYF. CDR3 nucleotide sequence: TGTGCCAGCAGTACTGGCTACGAGCAGTACTTC.